These 5 T cell receptor beta chains were all obtained from the same sample, sequenced in a study of T cell responses to AZD1222 COVID-19 vaccine. Assay: immunoSEQ multiplex PCR; the TCRdb copy retains only in-frame clones and omits some. Among more than 140,000 clones listed, around 91% were seen once. The material was peripheral blood, obtained on day 0 of AZD1222 vaccination. The receptors derive from an adult in good health.

This chain uses TRBV4-3 with TRBJ2-1; 10 nucleotides match TRBD2. V lost 0 bases to trimming and J lost 1 base; unmatched junction nucleotides: 12. The CDR3 sequence is 20 residues long. From germline, CDR1 is LGHNA and CDR2 YSLEER. CDR3 DNA sequence: TGCGCCAGCAGCCAAGATCTACCGAGGGGAGCGGGAGGGTCCTACAATGAGCAGTTCTTC. Amino acids: CASSQDLPRGAGGSYNEQFF.

This clone appeared a single time. The V and J genes are TRBV2 and TRBJ1-2; D might be TRBD1 (6 bases). V lost 9 bases and J 2 bases, leaving 13 bases between the germline ends. Germline V CDR1 and CDR2: SNHLY, FYNNEI. The CDR3 is 13 residues long. The CDR3, as DNA: TGTGCCAGGGCGGACAGTTCAAACTATGGCTACACCTTC. This gives the protein CARADSSNYGYTF. Supplemented by reference TRBV2 and TRBJ1-2, the full variable domain reads EPEVTQTPSHQVTQMGQEVILRCVPISNHLYFYWYRQILGQKVEFLVSFYNNEISEKSEIFDDQFSVERPDGSNFTLKIRSTKLEDSAMYFCARADSSNYGYTFGSGTRLTVV.

J is TRBJ2-1 and V is TRBV19; TRBD1 matches 10 bases. V lost 6 bases to trimming and J lost 8 bases; unmatched junction nucleotides: 10. Germline values: CDR1 LNHDA, CDR2 SQIVND (reference sequence). CDR3 length: 15 residues. CDR3 sequence reads: CASRVWDRGTYEQFF. CDR3 DNA sequence: TGTGCCAGTAGGGTTTGGGACAGGGGAACATATGAGCAGTTCTTC. The entire variable domain, with the rest obtained from reference TRBV19 and TRBJ2-1, is as follows: DGGITQSPKYLFRKEGQNVTLSCEQNLNHDAMYWYRQDPGQGLRLIYYSQIVNDFQKGDIAEGYSVSREKKESFPLTVTSAQKNPTAFYLCASRVWDRGTYEQFFGPGTRLTVL.

The J gene is TRBJ2-7, the V gene TRBV2, with 13 bases identical to TRBD2. CDR1 and CDR2 (germline): SNHLY, FYNNEI. The CDR3 has 14 residues. After removal of 4 bases from V and 6 bases from J, the junction contained 3 bases not matched to a gene. CDR3 loop: CASSGGLAGAEQYF. The CDR3 region has the DNA TGTGCCAGCAGTGGAGGACTAGCGGGAGCCGAGCAGTACTTC.

V and J are TRBV5-1 and TRBJ1-6, with 7 bases that match TRBD1. Germline lookup yields CDR1 SGHRS and CDR2 YFSETQ. CDR3 length equals 16 residues. The V segment lost 0 bases and the J segment 1 base; nucleotides outside the gene matches: 1. The CDR3 nucleotides read TGCGCCAGCAGCTTGGACAGGGGATCCTATAATTCACCCCTCCACTTT. Protein: CASSLDRGSYNSPLHF.